A selection of T cell receptor beta chains follows, all from one sample in a study of patients and donors after allogeneic stem cell transplantation. A single record per CDR3 protein comes from TCRdb applying MiXCR to the RT-PCR reads. The table records 800,000 to 1,000,000 distinct CDR3 sequences, over 15% of them present only once. The sequenced material came from blood, either unsorted or a sorted T cell fraction (not recorded which). These TCRs come from a human donor who was either an allogeneic HSCT recipient or a stem cell or donor lymphocyte infusion donor (not recorded which). It is not recorded whose cells these are; they may come from a transplant donor. Both conserved end residues are part of each CDR3. Each record gives: D gene, clone size, V gene, J gene, CDR3 DNA, CDR3 protein. D genes are given only for firm matches. Rows may omit the clone size; those that give it use once, few, many or a size class.

d_gene: -; abundance: -; v_gene: TRBV20-1; j_gene: TRBJ2-2; CDR3nt: TGCAGTGCTAGCCGGAGCGGGGAGCTGTTTTTT; CDR3aa: CSASRSGELFF
d_gene: -; abundance: -; v_gene: TRBV19; j_gene: TRBJ2-3; CDR3nt: TGTGCCAGTAGTATTCCGAGGGTCGGGAACACAGATACGCAGTATTTT; CDR3aa: CASSIPRVGNTDTQYF
d_gene: TRBD1; abundance: many; v_gene: TRBV5-1; j_gene: TRBJ1-5; CDR3nt: TGCGCCAGCAGCCTAGACAGGGGCGGAGATCAGCCCCAGCATTTT; CDR3aa: CASSLDRGGDQPQHF
d_gene: -; abundance: -; v_gene: TRBV2; j_gene: TRBJ2-1; CDR3nt: TGTGCCAGCAGTGAACAAGGACACAGCTCCTACAATGAGCAGTTCTTC; CDR3aa: CASSEQGHSSYNEQFF
d_gene: -; abundance: few; v_gene: TRBV29-1; j_gene: TRBJ1-4; CDR3nt: TGCAGCGTCAACCCGGAACCGGGACTTGCGTTTTTT; CDR3aa: CSVNPEPGLAFF
d_gene: -; abundance: few; v_gene: TRBV4-1; j_gene: TRBJ2-1; CDR3nt: TGCGCCAGCAGCCAATACCATCCTAGCGCTAATGAGCAGTTCTTC; CDR3aa: CASSQYHPSANEQFF
d_gene: -; abundance: -; v_gene: TRBV19; j_gene: TRBJ1-1; CDR3nt: TGTGCCACCCAGGTCCGGGGCAAGAACACTGAAGCTTTCTTT; CDR3aa: CATQVRGKNTEAFF
d_gene: -; abundance: -; v_gene: TRBV6-1; j_gene: TRBJ1-5; CDR3nt: TGTGCCAGCAGTGAAGCAGGGGGGATGGTTCAGCCCCAGCATTTT; CDR3aa: CASSEAGGMVQPQHF
d_gene: TRBD2; abundance: -; v_gene: TRBV10-3; j_gene: TRBJ2-1; CDR3nt: TGTGCCATCAGTGAAACAGCGGGAGTAGCCAATGAGCAGTTCTTC; CDR3aa: CAISETAGVANEQFF
d_gene: TRBD1; abundance: few; v_gene: TRBV20-1; j_gene: TRBJ1-1; CDR3nt: TGCAGTGCAACGACTGACAGGGCCCGTGATGAAGCTTTCTTT; CDR3aa: CSATTDRARDEAFF
d_gene: TRBD1; abundance: few; v_gene: TRBV4-2; j_gene: TRBJ2-3; CDR3nt: TGTGCCAGCAGCGACGACAGGGACACAGATACGCAGTATTTT; CDR3aa: CASSDDRDTDTQYF
d_gene: -; abundance: once; v_gene: TRBV9; j_gene: TRBJ2-2; CDR3nt: TGTGCCAGCAGCGTAGTTGATAGCGGAGCGAACACCGGGGAGCTGTTTTTT; CDR3aa: CASSVVDSGANTGELFF
d_gene: -; abundance: few; v_gene: TRBV6-5; j_gene: TRBJ2-5; CDR3nt: TGTGCCAGCAGTTACGGGTTCAGTGAAGAGACCCAGTACTTC; CDR3aa: CASSYGFSEETQYF
d_gene: TRBD2; abundance: many; v_gene: TRBV12-3/TRBV12-4; j_gene: TRBJ2-7; CDR3nt: TGTGCCAGCACCCTGACTAGCGCCACTCTCGGCGAGCAGTACTTC; CDR3aa: CASTLTSATLGEQYF
d_gene: -; abundance: few; v_gene: TRBV14; j_gene: TRBJ1-1; CDR3nt: TGTGCCAGCAGCCAAGTCCGGGGAGGAACTGAAGCTTTCTTT; CDR3aa: CASSQVRGGTEAFF
d_gene: TRBD2; abundance: few; v_gene: TRBV5-1; j_gene: TRBJ2-3; CDR3nt: TGCGCCAGCAGCTTGGCGGGGCTAGCGGGAGGGCAAGATACGCAGTATTTT; CDR3aa: CASSLAGLAGGQDTQYF
d_gene: -; abundance: few; v_gene: TRBV12-3/TRBV12-4; j_gene: TRBJ2-7; CDR3nt: TGTGCCAGCAGTTTAGGCGTTAGCGGAAGCTCCTACGAGCAGTACTTC; CDR3aa: CASSLGVSGSSYEQYF
d_gene: -; abundance: -; v_gene: TRBV3-1; j_gene: TRBJ2-7; CDR3nt: TGTGCCAGCAGCCACTACGGGGGAAACTACGAGCAGTACTTC; CDR3aa: CASSHYGGNYEQYF
d_gene: -; abundance: -; v_gene: TRBV5-1; j_gene: TRBJ1-6; CDR3nt: TGCGCCAGCAGCTTGGGGAGGCCGAGCTCCTATAATTCACCCCTCCACTTT; CDR3aa: CASSLGRPSSYNSPLHF
d_gene: -; abundance: few; v_gene: TRBV29-1; j_gene: TRBJ2-1; CDR3nt: TGCAGCCTGCTCATAAGCTCCTACAATGAGCAGTTCTTC; CDR3aa: CSLLISSYNEQFF
d_gene: TRBD2; abundance: once; v_gene: TRBV27; j_gene: TRBJ2-2; CDR3nt: TGTGCCAGCAGTTTAGAAGGAGCGGGAGGACGGGCCGGGGAGCTGTTTTTT; CDR3aa: CASSLEGAGGRAGELFF
d_gene: TRBD2; abundance: -; v_gene: TRBV12-3/TRBV12-4; j_gene: TRBJ2-1; CDR3nt: TGTGCCAGCAGGCGGGGGGGCAGCTACAATGAGCAGTTCTTC; CDR3aa: CASRRGGSYNEQFF
d_gene: TRBD1; abundance: many; v_gene: TRBV7-9; j_gene: TRBJ1-1; CDR3nt: TGTGCCAGCAGCCAACAGGGGACTGAAGCTTTCTTT; CDR3aa: CASSQQGTEAFF
d_gene: TRBD1; abundance: -; v_gene: TRBV11-2; j_gene: TRBJ2-3; CDR3nt: TGTGCCAGCAGCTTACAAGGGACAGGGGGCACAGATACGCAGTATTTT; CDR3aa: CASSLQGTGGTDTQYF
d_gene: -; abundance: few; v_gene: TRBV6-5; j_gene: TRBJ1-6; CDR3nt: TGTGCCAGCAGTTTTGACGGAAGGAGTTCACCCCTCCACTTT; CDR3aa: CASSFDGRSSPLHF